The entry that follows covers one TCR beta chain sequence. This entry comes from a study of OX40 agonist ivuxolimab in advanced cancers. Study-wide context: Three patients responded partially, comprising one with hepatocellular carcinoma and two with cutaneous melanoma.

The CDR3 is 12 amino acids. V was pared by 3 bases and J by 0 bases, with 1 base between. CDR1 SGDLS and CDR2 YYNGEE come from the germline V gene. The data were produced by immunoSEQ multiplex PCR, yet TCRdb's version contains in-frame clones alone and is incomplete. The sample includes fewer than 85,000 clones, 85% of them seen just once. The origin of this receptor is an adult with an advanced solid tumor such as melanoma, head and neck, liver or kidney cancer. The specimen comprised CD4+ or CD8+ T cells sorted from blood, sampled in a trial of the OX40 agonist ivuxolimab. V usage is TRBV9 and J usage is TRBJ1-5; D gene ambiguous. In DNA, the CDR3 is TGTGCCAGCAGCGCTAGCAATCAGCCCCAGCATTTT. This encodes CASSASNQPQHF.